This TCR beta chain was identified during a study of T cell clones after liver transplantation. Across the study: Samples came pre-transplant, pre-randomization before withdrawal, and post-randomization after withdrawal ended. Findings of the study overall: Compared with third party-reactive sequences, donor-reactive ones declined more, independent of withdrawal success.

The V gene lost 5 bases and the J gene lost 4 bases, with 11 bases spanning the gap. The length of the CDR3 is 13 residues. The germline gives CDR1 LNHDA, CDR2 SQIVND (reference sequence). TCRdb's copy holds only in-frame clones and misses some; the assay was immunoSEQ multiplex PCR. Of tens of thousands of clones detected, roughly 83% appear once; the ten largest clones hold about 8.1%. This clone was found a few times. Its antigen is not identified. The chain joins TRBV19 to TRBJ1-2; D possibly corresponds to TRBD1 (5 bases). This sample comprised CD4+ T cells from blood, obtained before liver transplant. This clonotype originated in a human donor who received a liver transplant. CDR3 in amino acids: CASSPRGPYGYTF. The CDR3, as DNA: TGTGCCAGTAGTCCGAGGGGCCCCTATGGCTACACCTTC.